This entry is about one T cell receptor (beta chain). This record comes from a study of blood T cell repertoires in COVID-19. The age range of participants was roughly 18 to 90 years, with residence in more than 20 US areas. Clones were sequenced by immunoSEQ multiplex PCR, and TCRdb holds only the in-frame ones, with some missing. The sample lists a few hundred thousand clones, around 90% occurring once. The V gene's germline CDR1 is LGHNA and CDR2 YNFKEQ. Deletions cut 1 base from V and 1 base from J, with 14 bases between. This CDR3 is built from 18 residues. Sequencing was performed on PBMCs or T cells enriched from blood (not recorded which). This TCR came from a woman aged 18-29 years who had recovered from COVID-19. V is TRBV4-2 and J is TRBJ1-6; D perhaps matches TRBD1 (6 bases). The CDR3 sequence: CASSQGPAGESYNSPLHF. CDR3 coding DNA: TGTGCCAGCAGCCAAGGGCCCGCAGGGGAGTCCTATAATTCACCCCTCCACTTT.